This is a list of T cell receptor beta chains from one sample in a study of molecular identifiers for immune sequencing clone quantification. TCRdb reprocessed the PCR reads via MiXCR and lists one record per CDR3 protein. The sample lists roughly 50,000 distinct CDR3 sequences, just over 35% occurring once. The source material was naive CD8+ T cells from blood, with Jurkat cell RNA spiked in. The receptors here all came from a human donor in good health. Some libraries in this study had Jurkat cell RNA spiked in. CDR3s include the opening cysteine and the closing phenylalanine or tryptophan. The D gene is left open where the match is weak. The listing skips clone size in some rows; elsewhere it reads once, few, many or a size class.

CDR3: CASSGLAEETQYF
DNA: TGTGCCAGCTCAGGACTAGCGGAAGAGACCCAGTACTTC
D: TRBD2
V: TRBV27
size: -
J: TRBJ2-5

CDR3: CASSTWGGPQPQHF
DNA: TGTGCCAGTAGCACCTGGGGGGGGCCGCAGCCCCAGCATTTT
D: -
V: TRBV19
size: many
J: TRBJ1-5

CDR3: CASSRQGVVQAFF
DNA: TGTGCCAGCAGTCGGCAGGGGGTTGTGCAAGCTTTCTTT
D: TRBD1
V: TRBV27
size: -
J: TRBJ1-1

CDR3: CASSYSSSNYNQPQHF
DNA: TGTGCCAGCAGTTACTCTTCGAGCAACTACAATCAGCCCCAGCATTTT
D: -
V: TRBV6-2/TRBV6-3
size: -
J: TRBJ1-5

CDR3: CSVTGGEYNEQFF
DNA: TGCAGCGTTACAGGGGGCGAGTACAATGAGCAGTTCTTC
D: TRBD1
V: TRBV29-1
size: many
J: TRBJ2-1

CDR3: CASSEEAGVGTQNF
DNA: TGTGCCAGCAGCGAAGAGGCAGGGGTTGGGACCCAGAACTTC
D: -
V: TRBV9
size: once
J: TRBJ2-5

CDR3: CASSLELDYGYTF
DNA: TGTGCCAGCAGCTTGGAGCTCGATTATGGCTACACCTTC
D: -
V: TRBV5-6
size: few
J: TRBJ1-2

CDR3: CASSLGGLAGERSGELFF
DNA: TGTGCCAGCAGTTTAGGGGGACTAGCGGGAGAAAGGTCCGGGGAGCTGTTTTTT
D: TRBD2
V: TRBV12-3/TRBV12-4
size: few
J: TRBJ2-2

CDR3: CASSLGAGDRTYF
DNA: TGTGCCAGCAGCTTAGGAGCGGGGGACAGGACGTACTTC
D: -
V: TRBV7-6
size: many
J: TRBJ2-7

CDR3: CASRPAVPDTQYF
DNA: TGTGCCAGTAGACCAGCGGTCCCGGATACGCAGTATTTT
D: -
V: TRBV19
size: few
J: TRBJ2-3

CDR3: CASSTGTSEREQYF
DNA: TGTGCCAGTAGTACCGGGACTAGCGAGCGCGAGCAGTACTTC
D: TRBD2
V: TRBV19
size: many
J: TRBJ2-7

CDR3: CSAREASYEQYF
DNA: TGCAGTGCTAGAGAAGCCAGCTACGAGCAGTACTTC
D: -
V: TRBV20-1
size: -
J: TRBJ2-7

CDR3: CASSVGNTIYF
DNA: TGTGCCAGCAGCGTCGGAAACACCATATATTTT
D: -
V: TRBV7-9
size: -
J: TRBJ1-3

CDR3: CASSLTAATNEQLFF
DNA: TGTGCCAGCAGTTTAACCGCGGCAACTAATGAACAACTGTTTTTT
D: -
V: TRBV27
size: -
J: TRBJ1-4

CDR3: CASSLAVLVSSTDTQNF
DNA: TGTGCCAGCAGCTTAGCGGTACTAGTTTCCAGCACAGATACGCAGAATTTT
D: -
V: TRBV7-2
size: -
J: TRBJ2-3

CDR3: CATREAGGYAETLYF
DNA: TGTGCCACCCGAGAAGCCGGGGGCTATGCGGAGACCCTGTACTTC
D: -
V: TRBV27
size: once
J: TRBJ2-5

CDR3: CASTRQGLGRETQYF
DNA: TGTGCCAGCACCCGACAAGGCCTGGGAAGAGAGACCCAGTACTTC
D: -
V: TRBV7-9
size: -
J: TRBJ2-5

CDR3: CASSGTGAGNTIYF
DNA: TGTGCCAGCAGCGGGACAGGGGCTGGAAACACCATATATTTT
D: TRBD1
V: TRBV5-6
size: few
J: TRBJ1-3

CDR3: CASSLGAGTGELFF
DNA: TGTGCCAGCAGCTTAGGCGCAGGGACCGGGGAGCTGTTTTTT
D: -
V: TRBV11-2
size: -
J: TRBJ2-2

CDR3: CSAVVSGRQESQYF
DNA: TGCAGTGCTGTTGTGAGCGGGCGACAAGAGTCCCAGTACTTC
D: -
V: TRBV20-1
size: -
J: TRBJ2-5

CDR3: CASSRDWAGIRQETQYF
DNA: TGTGCCAGCAGCCGGGACTGGGCAGGGATCCGGCAAGAGACCCAGTACTTC
D: -
V: TRBV7-6
size: many
J: TRBJ2-5

CDR3: CASSMVGRVNTEVFF
DNA: TGTGCCAGCAGTATGGTGGGTAGGGTGAACACTGAAGTTTTCTTT
D: -
V: TRBV25-1
size: few
J: TRBJ1-1

CDR3: CASSLGGGGEQYF
DNA: TGTGCCAGCAGCTTGGGGGGGGGTGGCGAGCAGTACTTC
D: TRBD2
V: TRBV7-6
size: -
J: TRBJ2-7